Listed here is a single TCR beta chain. This record comes from a study of OX40 agonist ivuxolimab in advanced cancers. On the study more broadly: The patients got ivuxolimab, which is an agonistic anti-OX40 (CD134) antibody. The study enrolled dose-escalation patients with hepatocellular carcinoma, melanoma, renal cell or head and neck cancer.

CDR1 MNHEY and CDR2 SVGAGI come from the germline V gene. This CDR3 region has 14 residues. Trimming removed 6 bases from V and 2 bases from J; junction bases left unmatched: 3. Using immunoSEQ multiplex PCR, the repertoire was profiled, and TCRdb retains in-frame clones only, with some absent. Here the sample spans over 65,000 clones, approximately 86% being singletons. The sampling schedule covered blood at baseline, cycle 4 day 1, and cycle 7 day 1. This sequence originates from an adult with an advanced solid tumor such as melanoma, head and neck, liver or kidney cancer. This chain links TRBV6-5 with TRBJ2-1; 8 nucleotides agree with TRBD2. Here the sequenced sample was CD4+ or CD8+ T cells sorted from blood, taken in a trial of the OX40 agonist ivuxolimab. The CDR3 region is CASSTSGTYNEQFF. In nucleotides, the CDR3 is TGTGCCAGCAGCACTAGCGGAACCTACAATGAGCAGTTCTTC.